Listed below are T cell receptor beta chains from one sample, sequenced in a study of T cell repertoires in cytomegalovirus infection. Their antigens remain unidentified. TCRdb re-analysed the reads in MiXCR, keeping a single row per CDR3 protein. The sample has 55,000 to 70,000 distinct CDR3 sequences, 25% to 40% seen once. Sequences were obtained from PBMCs, sequenced either directly or after in vitro stimulation (not recorded which). The receptors come from a human donor in good health (CMV status not recorded). Some clones in this sample may be carry-over from other donors' samples. The CDR3 runs from the conserved cysteine through the conserved F or W. A D gene is named only where the DNA matches it firmly. Clone size is given for some rows only: seen once, a few or many times, or a class if the clone is expanded.

TRBV10-3,TRBJ2-2,many,.,CAISEIPGPNTGELFF,TGTGCCATCAGTGAGATACCGGGGCCCAACACCGGGGAGCTGTTTTTT
TRBV4-2,TRBJ2-3,many,.,CASSQAKNTDTQYF,TGTGCCAGCAGCCAAGCTAAAAACACAGATACGCAGTATTTT
TRBV20-1,TRBJ1-4,.,.,CSVLDRDEKLFF,TGCAGTGTCCTTGACAGAGATGAAAAACTGTTTTTT
TRBV6-5,TRBJ1-2,few,.,CASSYLSGVDGYTF,TGTGCCAGCAGTTATCTATCAGGGGTAGATGGCTACACCTTC
TRBV19,TRBJ2-5,.,TRBD2,CASSIGFGRAGETQYF,TGTGCCAGTAGTATTGGTTTTGGGAGGGCAGGGGAGACCCAGTACTTC
TRBV4-3,TRBJ2-7,once,.,CASSQGPGSSYEQYF,TGCGCCAGCAGCCAGGGGCCCGGGAGTTCCTACGAGCAGTACTTC
TRBV20-1,TRBJ2-3,few,.,CSGKEGTDTQYF,TGCAGTGGGAAAGAGGGCACAGATACGCAGTATTTT
TRBV11-2,TRBJ2-1,.,.,CASSEGAGREYTQFF,TGTGCCAGCTCCGAGGGAGCTGGGCGCGAATATACTCAGTTCTTC
TRBV12-3/TRBV12-4,TRBJ1-6,.,.,CASSRRWGSPLHF,TGTGCCAGCAGTAGACGGTGGGGGTCACCCCTCCACTTT
TRBV7-4,TRBJ2-7,.,.,CASSSSRSSYEQYF,TGTGCCAGCAGCTCGTCGCGCAGCTCCTACGAGCAGTACTTC
TRBV20-1,TRBJ2-1,few,.,CSAKRMGNEQFF,TGCAGTGCTAAAAGAATGGGGAATGAGCAGTTCTTC